This T cell receptor (beta chain) originates from a study of blood T cell repertoires in COVID-19. Across the study: Acute-phase and convalescent COVID-19 samples originated in the United States, Italy and Spain. Sample material is recorded as cDNA or gDNA derived from T cells, B-cell-depleted T cells, or PBMCs.

The CDR3 has 13 amino acids. Germline loops: CDR1 SGDLS, CDR2 YYNGEE. Trimming cost V 3 bases and J 7 bases, with 11 bases left between them. As processed by the authors: Nucleated cell number was recorded as an estimate derived from reference gene primer amplification. Using immunoSEQ multiplex PCR, the repertoire was profiled, and TCRdb retains in-frame clones only, with some absent. V, J and clone size were drawn from that table, and D and trimming were deduced from the DNA. Of roughly 500,000 clones detected, roughly 89% appear once; the ten largest clones hold 0.8% to 0.9%. While infection was still active, Seattle patients were enrolled and then followed longitudinally.

This rearrangement joins TRBV9 to TRBJ1-5; TRBD1 might be the D (6 bases). Sample: peripheral blood. The receptor was isolated from a man between 18 and 29 years old with COVID-19, enrolled during active disease. The CDR3 nucleotides are TGTGCCAGCAGCGGAGACAGGTTCCAGCCCCAGCATTTT. It yields the protein CASSGDRFQPQHF.